This entry features one T cell receptor (beta chain) sequence. This sample was included in a study of blood T cell repertoires in COVID-19. About the study: Sources were T cells, B-cell-depleted T cells, or PBMCs; the material itself was cDNA or gDNA.

With 3 bases removed from V and 10 bases from J, the gap between germline ends came to 13 bases. This CDR3 contains 14 residues. CDR1 is LNHDA and CDR2 is SQIVND in the germline V gene (reference sequence). TCRdb's copy holds only in-frame clones and misses some; the assay was immunoSEQ multiplex PCR. Altogether about 400,000 clones are present, nearly 90% being singletons, with the ten largest covering around 2%. The TCR sequence derives from a woman aged 40-49 years with acute COVID-19. The specimen was PBMCs or T cells enriched from blood (not recorded which). This chain connects TRBV19 to TRBJ1-6; D is perhaps TRBD1 (5 bases). CDR3 nucleotides: TGTGCCAGTAGTATTCAGGGAGGTGAATCACCCCTCCACTTT. Its translation is CASSIQGGESPLHF. Complete variable domain (other parts from reference TRBV19 and TRBJ1-6): DGGITQSPKYLFRKEGQNVTLSCEQNLNHDAMYWYRQDPGQGLRLIYYSQIVNDFQKGDIAEGYSVSREKKESFPLTVTSAQKNPTAFYLCASSIQGGESPLHFGNGTRLTVT.